The T cell receptor (beta chain) described here comes from a study of shared clonotypes between healthy human individuals (dated by TCRdb to the early 2020s). Broadly, across the study: A couple of women and a few men aged 18 to 49 years were included in the cohort. Per donor, three plates each were used for CD4 naive and CD4 memory, two for CD8 naive, and one for CD8 memory. Each donor's leukapheresis produced roughly between roughly 0.85 and 9 billion PBMCs. To increase sequencing depth and limit assay-specific biases, different laboratories used diverse techniques to prepare libraries and sequence TCR repertoires. The study deeply sequenced blood TCR repertoires of five healthy adults to estimate repertoire size and the extent of clonotype sharing between individuals. Overall study outcomes, separate from this receptor: Larger estimated clonotype richness was generally found for naive subsets than for memory subsets. Higher generation probabilities were observed for clonotypes shared by all four sorted-subset donors than for non-shared clonotypes. Because the study included a small number of donors, the genetic and exposure-history diversity represented was limited. Sampling was restricted to blood, and TCR repertoires in tissue are likely to differ from TCR repertoires in blood. Rarefaction of sorted-subset datasets indicated incomplete sequencing despite the large sequencing depth. Sharing across a few donors was observed for about 5% of naive CD4, 3% to 3.5% of naive CD8, 2% to 2.5% of memory CD4, and roughly 0.4% of memory CD8 clonotypes. Pairwise subsampling indicated that sequencing depth was expected to affect the degree of clonotype sharing among donors.

For CDR1 and CDR2, the germline V gene lists SGHRS and YFSETQ. The germline V and J ends show losses of 4 bases and 1 base respectively, and no gene match explains 7 bases of the junction. The CDR3 contains 15 residues, cysteine and phenylalanine counted. The kept DNA is CDR3 alone, 45 bases in frame from the first base. In regard to this clone: No antigen is known for it. One base away there is no much larger clone; base qualities are not given.

Using the deep immunoSEQ assay, multiplex PCR amplified TCR CDR3 regions from genomic DNA. Extracted genomic DNA from each cell subset was distributed evenly across all wells of several immunoSEQ 96-well plates, and each plate was treated as a replicate. For sorted subsets, each replicate PCR was loaded with roughly 200 ng genomic DNA, equivalent to about 33,000 T cell genomes. The purified libraries were quantified using a Qubit 3.0 fluorometer, sized with a Bioanalyzer 2100, and then quantified again using the KAPA Library Quantification kit. A separate single-read 150-cycle Illumina NextSeq 550 flow cell was used to sequence each immunoSEQ 96-well plate. Per the authors' processing: Because only junctional sequences without quality scores were contained in the immunoSEQ output, filtering matching that applied to full-length reads could not be performed. To assign V/J genes and CDR3, sequences were annotated using PyIR, a Python wrapper for IgBLAST v1.9, with IMGT germline references. Reads with weak V/J assignments (E-value above 1e-6), missing CDR3, stop codons, out-of-frame junctions, or ambiguous translated residues were removed. A V3J clonotype was defined by an identical inferred V gene, J gene, and CDR3 amino acid sequence. To compute the percentage overlap between repertoires, the number of shared unique clonotypes was divided by the size of the smaller repertoire. RTK rarefaction, the Chao1 estimator, and Recon v2.1 estimates of unobserved clonotypes were used to assess repertoire richness. For all TCRbeta clonotypes obtained by the gDNA method from a handful of donors, generation probabilities were computed with OLGA. This is the immuneACCESS table as TCRdb keeps it, with only in-frame sequences that have V and J called. A part of the clones is gone; compared with another copy, unresolved V genes explain less than half, and the rest is unexplained. The D gene and trimming were derived from the DNA, and the V and J assignments and clone size from that table. In all, the sample holds around 550,000 clones, and about 96% of those were seen once. The top ten clones comprise about 0.057% of the sample.

The donors were healthy, HIV-negative adults who had no recently reported acute infections or vaccinations. Every donor was a Caucasian adult living in Nashville, Tennessee, USA. CD4+ T cells were enriched by magnetic negative selection, after which naive cells were positively selected on CD45RA and the negative fraction was taken as the memory subset. After blood collection by leukapheresis, PBMCs were isolated using Ficoll-Histopaque density gradient centrifugation and then cryopreserved in the vapor phase of liquid nitrogen. Analytical flow cytometry was used to check the purity and quantity of every magnetically sorted T cell population. From each sorted fraction, genomic DNA was isolated and quantified by UV absorbance on a Nanodrop 2000c.

The sample was naive CD4+ T cells sorted from blood. The label giving this sample's cell subset or site can be read as: CD45RA+ positively selected. The receptor chain draws on TRBV5-1 and TRBJ2-5; 7 nucleotides in the junction match TRBD2. The TCR originated in a woman aged 25 to 45 in good health. The CDR3 is CASSMVAGIQETQYF. The DNA reads TGCGCCAGCAGCATGGTAGCGGGTATCCAAGAGACCCAGTACTTC. The entire variable domain, with the stretches around the CDR3 drawn from the reference TRBV5-1 and TRBJ2-5 proteins, is KAGVTQTPRYLIKTRGQQVTLSCSPISGHRSVSWYQQTPGQGLQFLFEYFSETQRNKGNFPGRFSGRQFSNSRSEMNVSTLELGDSALYLCASSMVAGIQETQYFGPGTRLLVL.